Presented here are 6 T cell receptor beta chains from one specimen sequenced in a study of beta chain features in type 1 diabetes. Expressed TCRB transcripts got sequenced, as all isolated RNA was reverse transcribed. The method was immunoSEQ multiplex PCR; TCRdb's version includes in-frame clones alone and lacks a portion of them. In the table there are about 620,000 clones, roughly 15% of which are singletons. The sample consisted of naive CD4+ T cells from blood. The source of these receptors is a young man in good health.

This clone turned up a few times. This sequence joins TRBV5-1 and TRBJ2-7; D assignment may be TRBD1 or TRBD2 (5 bases each). V was shortened by 2 bases and J by 2 bases, with 11 bases between the two germline ends. This CDR3 has 14 residues. Looked up from germline, CDR1 is SGHRS and CDR2 is YFSETQ. CDR3 protein: CASSFLPGPYEQYF. CDR3 nucleotides: TGCGCCAGCAGCTTCCTGCCGGGGCCCTACGAGCAGTACTTC.

This clone was detected only a few times. The V call is TRBV30, the J call TRBJ1-2; 8 bases line up with TRBD1. The germline gives CDR1 GTSNPN, CDR2 SVGIG (reference sequence). There are 15 residues in the CDR3. The V gene end was trimmed by 0 bases and the J gene end by 2 bases; junction bases not matched to a gene: 5. The CDR3, as DNA: TGTGCCTGGAGTGTACCGGGACAGGTGAACTATGGCTACACCTTC. This gives the protein CAWSVPGQVNYGYTF.

This chain links TRBV13 with TRBJ2-5; D is unclear. CDR1 and CDR2 (germline): PRHDT, FYEKMQ (reference sequence). V was clipped by 2 bases and J by 5 bases, with 12 bases between them. The CDR3 is 14 residues long. This CDR3 is CASSLLGSSETQYF. DNA of the CDR3: TGTGCCAGCAGCTTATTGGGGTCTAGTGAGACCCAGTACTTC. Looking up the rest from reference TRBV13 and TRBJ2-5 gives the full variable domain: AAGVIQSPRHLIKEKRETATLKCYPIPRHDTVYWYQQGPGQDPQFLISFYEKMQSDKGSIPDRFSAQQFSDYHSELNMSSLELGDSALYFCASSLLGSSETQYFGPGTRLLVL.

This clone was observed a handful of times. The gene calls are TRBV2 and TRBJ2-2; D is possibly TRBD1 or TRBD2 (5 bases each). CDR3 length: 15 amino acids. Germline-derived CDR1 and CDR2 are SNHLY and FYNNEI. V gave up 2 bases and J gave up 3 bases, with 10 bases separating them. Here the CDR3 reads CASSEMGDHTGELFF. The CDR3, as DNA: TGTGCCAGCAGTGAAATGGGGGACCACACCGGGGAGCTGTTTTTT.

The rearrangement uses TRBV9 and TRBJ1-2; no reliable D call. CDR1 and CDR2 (germline): SGDLS, YYNGEE. The CDR3 length is 14 residues. Between the trimmed V and J ends, which lost 4 bases and 0 bases, there was a span of 10 bases. DNA for the CDR3: TGTGCCAGCAGCCCCAGCGGTACTAACTATGGCTACACCTTC. Residues: CASSPSGTNYGYTF.

V usage is TRBV7-9 and J usage is TRBJ1-2, with unresolved D. Trimming stripped 5 bases from V and 8 bases from J, with 12 bases between. The CDR3 totals 12 residues. In germline, CDR1 is SEHNR, CDR2 FQNEAQ (reference sequence). CDR3 residues: CASSPGNGGYTF. The CDR3 DNA sequence: TGTGCCAGCAGCCCGGGGAACGGAGGCTACACCTTC.